Below, 14 T cell receptor beta chains from the same sample are listed, as sequenced in a study of T-cell reconstitution after alpha-beta-depleted transplantation in children. Library preparation (for TCRbeta) was performed with unique molecular identifiers. TCRdb reprocessed the PCR reads via MiXCR and lists one record per CDR3 protein. This sample yields some 200,000 distinct CDR3 sequences, of which approximately 10% are seen a single time; 28% belongs to the top ten. Material: PBMCs, obtained before TCRalphabeta/CD19-depleted stem cell transplant. Source of these receptors: a child under two years old with acute myeloid leukemia, due to receive a stem cell transplant.

As regards this clonotype: With a much larger clone just one base away, this may be a read error. This chain uses TRBV6-1 with TRBJ2-1; 8 nucleotides line up with TRBD1. Germline V gene sequence: CDR1 MNHNS, CDR2 SASEGT. CDR3 length equals 13 residues. CDR3 sequence: CASRITGGNGQFF. For the CDR3, the DNA is TGTGCCAGCAGGATAACAGGGGGTAATGGGCAGTTCTTC.

This clonotype was found many times. This chain uses TRBV20-1 with TRBJ2-7; TRBD1 matches 7 bases. This CDR3 is built from 13 residues. Germline V lookup: CDR1 DFQATT, CDR2 SNEGSKA (reference sequence). V trimming: 2 bases; J trimming: 0 bases; junction bases outside the gene matches: 1. The CDR3 here is CSARWDSSYEQYF. The CDR3 bases are TGCAGTGCTAGATGGGACAGCTCCTACGAGCAGTACTTC.

This clonotype has at least ten counts. The genes are TRBV6-2 or TRBV6-3 and TRBJ1-5, with TRBD1 identical over 7 bases. The CDR3 runs 16 residues. Germline V gene sequence: CDR1 MNHEY, CDR2 SVGEGT. The trim removed 1 base at V and 4 bases at J, leaving 7 bases unmatched. The CDR3 sequence: CASSYLGGAGNQPQHF. Here the CDR3 DNA reads TGTGCCAGCAGTTACTTAGGGGGCGCAGGAAATCAGCCCCAGCATTTT.

The sample holds many counts of this clonotype. The chain combines TRBV11-2 with TRBJ2-7; possibly TRBD2 for D (6 bases). This CDR3 comprises 14 residues. Germline CDR1 and CDR2: SGHAT and FQNNGV. The ends were cut back, 5 bases at V and 0 bases at J, with 11 bases in the middle. The CDR3 is CASSPSAASYEQYF. The DNA of the CDR3 is TGTGCCAGCAGCCCTAGCGCCGCCTCCTACGAGCAGTACTTC.

This clonotype was observed at least ten times. The rearrangement joins TRBV7-3 to TRBJ2-1; 13 nucleotides agree with TRBD2. The CDR3 is 22 residues long. Unmatched junction bases numbered 22, after V lost 1 base and J lost 7 bases. The germline V gene encodes CDR1 SGHTA and CDR2 FQGTGA. In DNA form, the CDR3 reads TGTGCCAGCAGCTTAAGAGCGACATTCCGGCCGGGACTAGCGGGATCGAGGAATGAGCAGTTCTTC. This sequence encodes CASSLRATFRPGLAGSRNEQFF.

This clonotype was detected ten times or more. J is TRBJ2-3 and V is TRBV7-2; TRBD2 agrees at 14 bases. This CDR3 is 14 amino acids long. V was pared by 5 bases and J by 9 bases, with 4 bases of the junction left unmatched. Germline CDR1 SGHTA, CDR2 FQGNSA. The CDR3 spells CASSPRTSGRTQYF. DNA for the CDR3: TGTGCCAGCAGCCCACGGACTAGCGGGAGGACGCAGTATTTT.

This clonotype was counted between two and nine times. V gene TRBV20-1 combines with J gene TRBJ2-1; TRBD2 is a possible D gene (6 bases). Germline V gene lookup returns CDR1 DFQATT and CDR2 SNEGSKA (reference sequence). Trimming took off 4 bases at V and 0 bases at J, with 13 bases between the two ends. The CDR3 length is 15 residues. The CDR3 DNA sequence: TGCAGTGCTACCTCGGACGGGAGCTCCTACAATGAGCAGTTCTTC. Translation: CSATSDGSSYNEQFF.

This clonotype was counted ten times or more. The chain employs TRBV3-1 and TRBJ1-5, with D unresolved. The ends were cut back, 1 base at V and 9 bases at J, with 10 bases in the middle. Germline V CDR1 and CDR2: LGHDT, YNNKEL (reference sequence). The CDR3 runs to 13 residues. DNA for the CDR3: TGTGCCAGCAGCCAAGCAGTATCCGGGCCCCAGCATTTT. It specifies CASSQAVSGPQHF.

There are many counts of this clonotype. The chain links TRBV7-2 to TRBJ2-2; D uncertain. Trimming removed 2 bases from V and 3 bases from J, with 7 bases in between. This CDR3 is 14 amino acids long. CDR1 and CDR2 from the germline V gene are SGHTA and FQGNSA. CDR3 amino acids: CASSLYGYTGELFF. Here the CDR3 DNA reads TGTGCCAGCAGCTTATATGGCTACACCGGGGAGCTGTTTTTT.

This clonotype was recorded many times. The chain carries TRBV28 and TRBJ2-7, with TRBD2 matching over 7 bases. Germline lookup yields CDR1 MDHEN and CDR2 SYDVKM. The J segment lost 2 bases and the V segment lost 5 bases, leaving 3 bases of the junction unmatched. The CDR3 is made up of 13 amino acids. The DNA of the CDR3 is TGTGCCAGCAGTCGCGGGGGTACCTACGAGCAGTACTTC. It yields the protein CASSRGGTYEQYF.

Concerning this clonotype itself: Relative to the germline gene, one junction end is altered; a read error may explain this. The V gene is TRBV7-9, the J gene TRBJ2-5; 8 bases align to TRBD1. The V gene's germline CDR1 is SEHNR and CDR2 FQNEAQ (reference sequence). This CDR3 region has 15 residues. CDR3 sequence: CASSTGQVGQETQSF. CDR3 coding DNA: TGTGCCAGCAGCACGGGACAGGTTGGCCAAGAGACCCAGTCCTTC.

In its sample, this clonotype was seen many times. V and J are TRBV12-3 or TRBV12-4 and TRBJ1-5, with D possibly being TRBD1 (5 bases). The CDR3 has 13 residues. With 5 bases removed from V and 7 bases from J, the gap between germline ends came to 12 bases. CDR3 sequence (DNA): TGTGCCAGCAGTCCTCACGACAGACAGCCCCAGCATTTT. Its translation: CASSPHDRQPQHF.

There are many counts of this clonotype. The genes are TRBV12-3 or TRBV12-4 and TRBJ1-1, with no clear D. The CDR3 consists of 13 residues. Deletions cut 10 bases from V and 2 bases from J, with 14 bases between. The CDR3 DNA sequence: TGTGCCACCACAGCCGTAGAAAACACTGAAGCTTTCTTT. This sequence encodes CATTAVENTEAFF.

This clonotype was detected ten times or more. The chain joins TRBV12-3 or TRBV12-4 to TRBJ2-3; D ambiguous. CDR3 length equals 17 residues. Between the trimmed V and J ends, which lost 2 bases and 0 bases, there was a span of 15 bases. Here the CDR3 reads CASSLRPHSPSTDTQYF. DNA of the CDR3: TGTGCCAGCAGTTTACGACCGCACAGCCCTAGCACAGATACGCAGTATTTT.